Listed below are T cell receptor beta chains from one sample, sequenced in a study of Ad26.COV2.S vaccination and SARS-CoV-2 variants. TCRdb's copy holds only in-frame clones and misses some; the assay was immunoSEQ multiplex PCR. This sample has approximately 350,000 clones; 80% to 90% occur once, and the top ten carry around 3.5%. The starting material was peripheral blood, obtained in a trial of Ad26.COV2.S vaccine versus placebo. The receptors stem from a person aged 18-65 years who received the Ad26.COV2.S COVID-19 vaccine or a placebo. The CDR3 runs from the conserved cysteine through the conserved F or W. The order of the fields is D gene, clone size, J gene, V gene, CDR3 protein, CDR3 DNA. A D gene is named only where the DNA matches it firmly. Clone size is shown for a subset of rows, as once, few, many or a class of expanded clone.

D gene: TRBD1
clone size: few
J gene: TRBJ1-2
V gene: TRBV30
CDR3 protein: CAWTGTVANYGYTF
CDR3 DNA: TGTGCCTGGACCGGGACAGTTGCTAACTATGGCTACACCTTC

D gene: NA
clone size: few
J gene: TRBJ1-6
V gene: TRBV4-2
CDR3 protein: CASSQTSNSPLHF
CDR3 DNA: TGTGCCAGCAGCCAGACCTCAAATTCACCCCTCCACTTT

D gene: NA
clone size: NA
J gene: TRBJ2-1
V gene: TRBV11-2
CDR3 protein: CASSQGGYEQFF
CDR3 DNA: TGTGCCAGCAGCCAAGGGGGGTATGAGCAGTTCTTC

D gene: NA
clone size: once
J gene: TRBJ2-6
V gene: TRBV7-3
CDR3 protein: CASQPNSGANVLTF
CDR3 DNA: TGTGCCAGCCAACCGAACTCTGGGGCCAACGTCCTGACTTTC

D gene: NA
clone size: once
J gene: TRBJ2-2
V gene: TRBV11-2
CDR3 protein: CASSPRTRTGELFF
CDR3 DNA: TGTGCCAGCAGCCCACGGACACGCACCGGGGAGCTGTTTTTT

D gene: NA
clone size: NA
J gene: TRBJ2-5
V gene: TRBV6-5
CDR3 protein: CASSFSGTVKGETQYF
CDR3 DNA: TGTGCCAGCAGTTTTTCCGGGACGGTTAAAGGAGAGACCCAGTACTTC

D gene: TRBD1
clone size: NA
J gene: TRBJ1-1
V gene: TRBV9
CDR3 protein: CASSVSPTGGNTEAFF
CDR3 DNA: TGTGCCAGCAGCGTATCGCCGACAGGGGGGAACACTGAAGCTTTCTTT

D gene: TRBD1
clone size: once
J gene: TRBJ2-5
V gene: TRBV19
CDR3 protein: CASSGQGRETQYF
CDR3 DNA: TGTGCCAGTAGTGGACAGGGGCGGGAGACCCAGTACTTC

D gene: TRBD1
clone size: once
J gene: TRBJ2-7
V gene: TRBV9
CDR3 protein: CASSDGTGFYEQYF
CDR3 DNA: TGTGCCAGCAGCGACGGGACAGGGTTCTACGAGCAGTACTTC

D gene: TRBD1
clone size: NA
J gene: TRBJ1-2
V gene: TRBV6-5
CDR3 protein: CASSYGYTGGYGYTF
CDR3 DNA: TGTGCCAGCAGTTACGGATATACAGGGGGCTATGGCTACACCTTC

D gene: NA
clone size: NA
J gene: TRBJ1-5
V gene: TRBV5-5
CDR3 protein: CASSLGMTNYQPQHF
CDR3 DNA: TGTGCCAGCAGCTTAGGGATGACGAATTATCAGCCCCAGCATTTT

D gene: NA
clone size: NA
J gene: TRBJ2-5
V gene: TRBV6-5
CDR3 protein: CASSYTTGSGETQYF
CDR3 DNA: TGTGCCAGCAGTTACACTACAGGGTCGGGGGAGACCCAGTACTTC

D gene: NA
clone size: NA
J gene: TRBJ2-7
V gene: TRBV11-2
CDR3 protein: CASSLGLGTVFPYEQYF
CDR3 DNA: TGTGCCAGCAGCTTAGGACTTGGGACTGTATTCCCCTACGAGCAGTACTTC

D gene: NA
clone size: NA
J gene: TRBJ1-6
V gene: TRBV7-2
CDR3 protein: CASSRTQTPLHF
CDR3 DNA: TGTGCCAGCAGCCGGACCCAGACGCCCCTCCACTTT

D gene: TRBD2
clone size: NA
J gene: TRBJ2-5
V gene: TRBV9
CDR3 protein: CASSGTSLAGGHWETQYF
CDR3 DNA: TGTGCCAGCAGCGGGACCTCCCTAGCGGGGGGGCATTGGGAGACCCAGTACTTC

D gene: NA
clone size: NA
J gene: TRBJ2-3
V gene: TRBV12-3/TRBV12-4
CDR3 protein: CASSFYTDTQYF
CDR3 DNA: TGTGCCAGCAGTTTTTACACAGATACGCAGTATTTT

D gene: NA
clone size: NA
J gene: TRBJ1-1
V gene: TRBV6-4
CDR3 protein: CASSAQAATEAFF
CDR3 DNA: TGTGCCAGCAGTGCCCAAGCCGCCACTGAAGCTTTCTTT

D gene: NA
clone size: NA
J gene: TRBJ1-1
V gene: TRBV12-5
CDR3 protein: CASGLRVNTEAFF
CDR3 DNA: TGTGCTAGTGGTCTCAGGGTGAACACTGAAGCTTTCTTT

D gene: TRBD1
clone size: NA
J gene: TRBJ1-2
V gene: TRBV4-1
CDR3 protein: CASSGQGDGYTF
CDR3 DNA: TGCGCCAGCTCGGGACAGGGGGACGGCTACACCTTC